One sample yielded the 4 T cell receptor beta chains listed below, sequenced in a study of brain T cells in children with intractable seizures. TCRdb's table, derived via immunoSEQ multiplex PCR, lists solely in-frame clones and lacks some. Of hundreds of thousands of clones listed, about 94% are singletons. Time point of the sample: blood from clinic visit 5 months post-surgery; TSC patient then seizure free. Sequenced material: peripheral blood, taken more than 4 months after surgery. The receptors come from a boy under two years old with tuberous sclerosis and intractable seizures.

The chain combines TRBV7-6 with TRBJ2-3, with 16 bases identical to TRBD2. The germline V gene has CDR1 SGHVS and CDR2 FNYEAQ. Unmatched junction bases numbered 16, after V lost 1 base and J lost 3 bases. This CDR3 region has 22 residues. CDR3 residues: CASSLGLPGLAGGRGMTDTQYF. The CDR3 DNA reads TGTGCCAGCAGCTTAGGTCTACCGGGACTAGCGGGGGGGCGCGGGATGACAGATACGCAGTATTTT.

The chain recombines TRBV19 with TRBJ1-5; TRBD1 is a possible D gene (6 bases). The CDR3 totals 15 residues. CDR1 and CDR2 from the germline V gene are LNHDA and SQIVND (reference sequence). V lost 3 bases to trimming and J lost 6 bases, with 15 bases between them. The CDR3 coding sequence is TGTGCCAGTAGTATCTTGGAGGGGGAGCCTCAGCCCCAGCATTTT. Translating gives CASSILEGEPQPQHF.

V usage is TRBV19 and J usage is TRBJ2-5, with 10 bases matching TRBD2. The CDR3 runs to 13 residues. Germline V gives CDR1 LNHDA, CDR2 SQIVND (reference sequence). The V gene end was trimmed by 6 bases and the J gene end by 5 bases; junction bases not matched to a gene: 3. CDR3 amino acids: CASRLAGAETQYF. In DNA form, the CDR3 reads TGTGCCAGTAGGCTAGCGGGAGCGGAGACCCAGTACTTC.

The V gene is TRBV7-3, the J gene TRBJ2-2; 8 bases line up with TRBD2. CDR1 and CDR2 from the germline V gene are SGHTA and FQGTGA. V shed 4 bases, J shed 1 base, and the junction held 2 bases outside the gene matches. The CDR3 consists of 15 residues. DNA of the CDR3: TGTGCCAGCAGCTCCCGGGGGGGGAACACCGGGGAGCTGTTTTTT. Translated: CASSSRGGNTGELFF.